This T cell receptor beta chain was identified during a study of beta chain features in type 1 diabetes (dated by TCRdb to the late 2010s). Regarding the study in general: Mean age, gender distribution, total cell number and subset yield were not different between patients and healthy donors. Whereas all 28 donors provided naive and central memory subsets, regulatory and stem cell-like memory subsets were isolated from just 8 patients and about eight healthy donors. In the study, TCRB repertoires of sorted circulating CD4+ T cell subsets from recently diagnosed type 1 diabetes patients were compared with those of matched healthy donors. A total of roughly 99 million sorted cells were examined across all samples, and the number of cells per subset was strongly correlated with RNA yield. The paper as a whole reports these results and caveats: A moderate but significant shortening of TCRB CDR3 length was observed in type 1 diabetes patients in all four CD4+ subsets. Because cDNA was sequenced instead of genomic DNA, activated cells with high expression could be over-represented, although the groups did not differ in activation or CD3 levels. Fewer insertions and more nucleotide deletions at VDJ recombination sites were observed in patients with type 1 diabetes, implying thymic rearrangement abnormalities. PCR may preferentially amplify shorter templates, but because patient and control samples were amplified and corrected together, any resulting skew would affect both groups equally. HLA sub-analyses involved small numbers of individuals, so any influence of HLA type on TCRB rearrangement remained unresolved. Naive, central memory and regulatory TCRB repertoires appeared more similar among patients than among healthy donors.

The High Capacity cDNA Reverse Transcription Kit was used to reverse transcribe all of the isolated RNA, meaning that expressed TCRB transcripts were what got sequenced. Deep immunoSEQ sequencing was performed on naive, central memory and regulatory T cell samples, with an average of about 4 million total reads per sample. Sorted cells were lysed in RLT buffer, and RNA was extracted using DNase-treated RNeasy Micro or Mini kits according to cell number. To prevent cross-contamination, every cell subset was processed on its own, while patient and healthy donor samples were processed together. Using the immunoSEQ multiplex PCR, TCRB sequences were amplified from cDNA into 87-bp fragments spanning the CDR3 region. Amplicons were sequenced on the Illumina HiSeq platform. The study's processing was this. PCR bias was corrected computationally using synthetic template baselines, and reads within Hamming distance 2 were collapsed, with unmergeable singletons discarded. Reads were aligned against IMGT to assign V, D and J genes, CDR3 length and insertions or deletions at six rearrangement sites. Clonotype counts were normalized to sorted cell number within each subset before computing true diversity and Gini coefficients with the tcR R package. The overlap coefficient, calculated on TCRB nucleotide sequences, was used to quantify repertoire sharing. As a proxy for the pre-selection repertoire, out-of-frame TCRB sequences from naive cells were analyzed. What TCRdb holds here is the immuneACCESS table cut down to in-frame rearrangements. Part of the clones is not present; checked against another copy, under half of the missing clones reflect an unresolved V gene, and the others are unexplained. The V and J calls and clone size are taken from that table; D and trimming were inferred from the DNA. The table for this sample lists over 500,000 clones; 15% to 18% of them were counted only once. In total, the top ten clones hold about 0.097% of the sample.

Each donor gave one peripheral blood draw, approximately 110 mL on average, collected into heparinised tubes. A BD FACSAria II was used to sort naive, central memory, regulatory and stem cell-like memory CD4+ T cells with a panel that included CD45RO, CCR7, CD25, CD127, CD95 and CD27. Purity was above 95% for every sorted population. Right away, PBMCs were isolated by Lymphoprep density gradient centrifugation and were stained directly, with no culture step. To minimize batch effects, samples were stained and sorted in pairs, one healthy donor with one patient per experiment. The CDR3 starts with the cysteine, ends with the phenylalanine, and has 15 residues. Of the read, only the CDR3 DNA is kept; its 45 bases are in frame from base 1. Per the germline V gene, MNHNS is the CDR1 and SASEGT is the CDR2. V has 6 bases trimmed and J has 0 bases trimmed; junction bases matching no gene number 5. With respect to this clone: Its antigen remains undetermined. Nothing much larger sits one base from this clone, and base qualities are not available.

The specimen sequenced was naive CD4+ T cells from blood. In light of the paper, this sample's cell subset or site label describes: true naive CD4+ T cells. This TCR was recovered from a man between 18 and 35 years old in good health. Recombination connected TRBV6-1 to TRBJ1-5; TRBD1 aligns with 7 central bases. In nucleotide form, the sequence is TGTGCCAGCAGACAGACAGGGTCTAGCAATCAGCCCCAGCATTTT. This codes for CASRQTGSSNQPQHF.